The 21 T cell receptor beta chains presented below share a single source sample, sequenced in a study of blood T cell repertoires in COVID-19. Clones were read by immunoSEQ multiplex PCR, and TCRdb kept only the in-frame ones, dropping some. The data show just over 150,000 clones, with 88% seen just once and about 6.6% held by the top ten. The sequencing sample was made of PBMCs or T cells enriched from blood (not recorded which). These receptors were collected from a woman in her forties or fifties who had recovered from COVID-19.

J is TRBJ2-2 and V is TRBV18, with D maybe TRBD1 (5 bases). V was clipped by 3 bases and J by 0 bases, with 17 bases between them. Germline CDR1 is KGHSH and CDR2 is LQKENI. CDR3 size: 18 residues. Here the CDR3 DNA reads TGTGCCAGCTCACCCCTAGGTCAGACAGTCGCGAACACCGGGGAGCTGTTTTTT. Amino acid sequence: CASSPLGQTVANTGELFF.

The chain is built from TRBV11-2 and TRBJ1-5; no clear D. V was trimmed by 5 bases and J by 2 bases, leaving 7 bases between them. There are 13 residues in the CDR3. Germline V gives CDR1 SGHAT, CDR2 FQNNGV. As DNA, the CDR3 is TGTGCCAGCAGCCGGGGAGGCAATCAGCCCCAGCATTTT. The encoded protein is CASSRGGNQPQHF.

The chain has TRBV12-3 or TRBV12-4 and TRBJ1-2; maybe TRBD1 (5 bases). V was clipped by 3 bases and J by 5 bases, with 7 bases between them. The CDR3 is 12 residues long. The CDR3 coding sequence is TGTGCCAGCAGTTTCGCAGGGTATGGCTACACCTTC. It is translated as CASSFAGYGYTF.

This sequence joins TRBV3-1 (or the pseudogene TRBV3-2) and TRBJ2-7, with 14 bases aligning to TRBD2. This CDR3 contains 15 residues. Germline loops: CDR1 LGHDT, CDR2 YNNKEL (reference sequence). With 4 bases clipped from V and 4 bases from J, the junction kept 3 bases outside the gene matches. CDR3 sequence reads: CASSPRTSGGYEQYF. The CDR3 coding sequence is TGTGCCAGCAGCCCACGGACTAGCGGGGGGTACGAGCAGTACTTC.

The chain carries TRBV6-6 and TRBJ1-1; D gene uncertain. V was clipped by 5 bases and J by 1 base, with 11 bases between them. This CDR3 region has 14 residues. In germline, CDR1 is MNHNY, CDR2 SVGAGI (reference sequence). CDR3 in amino acids: CASSGLAGNTEAFF. DNA of the CDR3: TGTGCCAGCAGTGGGCTAGCAGGGAACACTGAAGCTTTCTTT.

In its sample, this clone was seen once. This chain uses TRBV5-8 with TRBJ1-5, with 9 bases matching TRBD1. The CDR3 extends over 16 amino acids. Germline V gene sequence: CDR1 SGHTS, CDR2 YDEGEE. Unmatched junction bases numbered 7, after V lost 5 bases and J lost 1 base. CDR3 region: CASRPLGQGSNQPQHF. The CDR3 bases are TGTGCCAGCAGGCCCCTCGGACAGGGGAGCAATCAGCCCCAGCATTTT.

This chain connects TRBV2 to TRBJ2-3, with D perhaps TRBD2 (6 bases). V lost 4 bases and J lost 8, with 19 bases in between. The V gene's germline CDR1 is SNHLY and CDR2 FYNNEI. The CDR3 is 15 amino acids. The CDR3 region is CASSVVLAGRGTQYF. CDR3 in DNA: TGTGCCAGCAGTGTGGTTTTGGCAGGGCGGGGTACGCAGTATTTT. Variable domain in full (rest from reference TRBV2 and TRBJ2-3): EPEVTQTPSHQVTQMGQEVILRCVPISNHLYFYWYRQILGQKVEFLVSFYNNEISEKSEIFDDQFSVERPDGSNFTLKIRSTKLEDSAMYFCASSVVLAGRGTQYFGPGTRLTVL.

This chain connects TRBV25-1 to TRBJ1-4; TRBD1 agrees at 10 bases. V lost 3 bases to trimming and J lost 7 bases; unmatched junction nucleotides: 5. Germline V lookup: CDR1 MGHDK, CDR2 SYGVNS. The CDR3 has 15 amino acids. CDR3 region: CASSEGGTGVEKLFF. Here the CDR3 DNA reads TGTGCCAGCAGTGAGGGGGGGACAGGGGTTGAAAAACTGTTTTTT.

This chain uses TRBV12-3 or TRBV12-4 with TRBJ1-4; D may be TRBD1 (5 bases). Trimming left V 6 bases short and J 15 bases short, with 20 bases between. The CDR3 length is 13 residues. The DNA for the CDR3 is TGTGCCAGCAGCGAAAGGGGTTGGCAGGGTATGTTTTTT. The encoded protein is CASSERGWQGMFF.

The chain has TRBV6-6 and TRBJ2-2; TRBD2 agrees at 11 bases. Germline values: CDR1 MNHNY, CDR2 SVGAGI (reference sequence). The junction had 12 bases not matched to a gene; V was cut back by 5 bases and J by 4 bases. The CDR3 loop spans 18 amino acids. In DNA form, the CDR3 reads TGTGCCAGCAGTCCCCGGGTAGCGGGGGGGCACGTCACCGGGGAGCTGTTTTTT. It yields the protein CASSPRVAGGHVTGELFF.

V usage is TRBV18 and J usage is TRBJ1-4; the D gene is possibly TRBD1 (5 bases). Germline V gene sequence: CDR1 KGHSH, CDR2 LQKENI. V was pared by 0 bases and J by 8 bases, with 19 bases between. The CDR3 runs 17 residues. CDR3 protein: CASSPPSGANFPEKLFF. As DNA, the CDR3 is TGTGCCAGCTCACCACCGTCTGGGGCAAACTTCCCCGAAAAACTGTTTTTT.

CDR3 nucleotide sequence: TGTGCCAGCAGCTTGGACATTACTAACTATGGCTACACCTTC. This translates into CASSLDITNYGYTF. The chain employs TRBV7-2 and TRBJ1-2; tentatively, D is TRBD1 (5 bases). Trimming pared 3 bases from V and 0 bases from J, leaving 8 bases between. The CDR3 is 14 residues long. Per germline, CDR1 SGHTA and CDR2 FQGNSA. The full variable domain, in which reference TRBV7-2 and TRBJ1-2 provide the parts outside the CDR3, is GAGVSQSPSNKVTEKGKDVELRCDPISGHTALYWYRQSLGQGLEFLIYFQGNSAPDKSGLPSDRFSAERTGGSVSTLTIQRTQQEDSAVYLCASSLDITNYGYTFGSGTRLTVV.

The chain links TRBV6-5 to TRBJ1-2; 8 bases map to TRBD1. Germline CDR1 and CDR2: MNHEY and SVGAGI. This CDR3 contains 14 residues. V was clipped by 5 bases and J by 8 bases; unmatched bases: 10. The CDR3 here is CASSPPGDRRGYTF. The CDR3 bases are TGTGCCAGCAGTCCTCCGGGGGACAGGCGAGGCTACACCTTC.

This sequence joins TRBV6-4 and TRBJ1-6, with TRBD1 matching over 7 bases. The CDR3 runs 15 residues. Germline V gene lookup returns CDR1 MRHNA and CDR2 SNTAGT. V shed 6 bases, J shed 9 bases, and the junction held 11 bases outside the gene matches. CDR3 bases: TGTGCCAGCAGCTCCAGGGGGGCAGGAGCTTCACCCCTCCACTTT. Its translation is CASSSRGAGASPLHF.

V and J are TRBV6-5 and TRBJ1-2; a weak D match, TRBD1 (5 bases). V dropped 7 bases and J dropped 5 bases, with 17 bases sitting between them. Germline V lookup: CDR1 MNHEY, CDR2 SVGAGI. This CDR3 is built from 14 residues. This CDR3 is CASKADSDTYGYTF. CDR3 nucleotides: TGTGCCAGCAAGGCAGACAGTGATACTTATGGCTACACCTTC.

This clone was seen a handful of times. This chain uses TRBV18 with TRBJ1-6; a possible D gene is TRBD1 (5 bases). CDR3 size: 14 residues. CDR1 is KGHSH and CDR2 is LQKENI in the germline V gene. Trimming took 7 bases from V and 7 from J, leaving 14 bases between them. The CDR3 DNA follows: TGTGCCAGCTACGCGCAGGGAGGCAATTCACCCCTCCACTTT. It codes for CASYAQGGNSPLHF. Combining the CDR3 with reference TRBV18 and TRBJ1-6 gives the whole variable domain NAGVMQNPRHLVRRRGQEARLRCSPMKGHSHVYWYRQLPEEGLKFMVYLQKENIIDESGMPKERFSAEFPKEGPSILRIQQVVRGDSAAYFCASYAQGGNSPLHFGNGTRLTVT.

V gene TRBV18 combines with J gene TRBJ2-7, with TRBD1 as a possible D gene (6 bases). The CDR3 totals 14 residues. Germline V gene lookup returns CDR1 KGHSH and CDR2 LQKENI. Trimming left V 6 bases short and J 5 bases short, with 17 bases between. CDR3 residues: CASSAQGLVNEQYF. CDR3 DNA: TGTGCCAGCTCCGCACAGGGTTTGGTAAACGAGCAGTACTTC.

The rearrangement links TRBV18 to TRBJ2-2; no clear D gene. In germline, CDR1 is KGHSH, CDR2 LQKENI. The ends were cut back, 4 bases at V and 0 bases at J, with 9 bases in the middle. The CDR3 contains 15 residues. CDR3 sequence reads: CASSLELSNTGELFF. CDR3 DNA: TGTGCCAGCTCACTAGAACTATCGAACACCGGGGAGCTGTTTTTT.

This chain joins TRBV19 and TRBJ1-4; 7 nucleotides line up with TRBD1. Germline V gene sequence: CDR1 LNHDA, CDR2 SQIVND (reference sequence). CDR3 length: 16 residues. J lost 3 bases, V lost 4 bases, and 8 bases had no gene match. CDR3 amino acids: CASSTPYRGSNEKLFF. The CDR3 DNA is TGTGCCAGTAGTACTCCCTACAGGGGCTCTAATGAAAAACTGTTTTTT.

This chain uses TRBV7-2 with TRBJ2-2, with 7 bases matching TRBD1. V was pared by 3 bases and J by 0 bases, with 10 bases of the junction left unmatched. This CDR3 has 18 amino acids. The germline gives CDR1 SGHTA, CDR2 FQGNSA. DNA for the CDR3: TGTGCCAGCAGCTTCTGGGACAGCCTGCCGACGAACACCGGGGAGCTGTTTTTT. This encodes CASSFWDSLPTNTGELFF.

This CDR3 is CASSSPGSTDTQYF. The DNA of the CDR3 is TGTGCCAGCAGCTCTCCAGGAAGCACAGATACGCAGTATTTT. V usage is TRBV7-2 and J usage is TRBJ2-3; D unresolved. This CDR3 has 14 residues. V was shortened by 4 bases and J by 0 bases, with 8 bases between the two germline ends. Germline V gives CDR1 SGHTA, CDR2 FQGNSA.